One sample yielded the 7 T cell receptor beta chains listed below, sequenced in a study of identical twins. From the 5' RACE reads, TCRdb called clonotypes with MiXCR, one entry per CDR3 protein. Among some 500,000 distinct CDR3 sequences listed, roughly an eighth were seen once. These data also formed part of another study, on yellow fever vaccine responses in identical twins.

Sequenced sample: CD4+ T cells sorted from blood. The receptors come from a woman aged 18-29 years in good health.

The chain combines TRBV11-2 with TRBJ2-1; D is uncertain. The CDR3 consists of 20 residues. Trimming cost V 3 bases and J 1 base, with 25 bases left between them. Germline CDR1 reads SGHAT; CDR2 reads FQNNGV. CDR3 nucleotides: TGTGCCAGCAGCTTTCCCCGTCCCCGGAACCGGACGGTGTCCTACAATGAGCAGTTCTTC. Its translation: CASSFPRPRNRTVSYNEQFF.

This clonotype showed up just a few times. This chain connects TRBV20-1 to TRBJ2-7; tentatively, D is TRBD2 (6 bases). CDR3 length: 15 residues. V lost 5 bases, J lost 0 bases, and 17 bases lay in between. Looked up from germline, CDR1 is DFQATT and CDR2 is SNEGSKA (reference sequence). The CDR3 protein is CSAAAGGKFSYEQYF. In DNA form, the CDR3 reads TGCAGTGCTGCCGCCGGGGGAAAATTCTCCTACGAGCAGTACTTC.

There are many counts of this clonotype. The chain is built from TRBV7-3 and TRBJ2-3; D not resolved. The CDR3 sequence is 16 residues long. The germline gives CDR1 SGHTA, CDR2 FQGTGA. V was shortened by 8 bases and J by 3 bases, with 21 bases between the two germline ends. The CDR3 DNA reads TGTGCCAGCCACCTGTGTCGACGCAAAGGGACAGATACGCAGTATTTT. Protein product: CASHLCRRKGTDTQYF. Full variable domain (outside the CDR3, taken from reference TRBV7-3 and TRBJ2-3): GAGVSQTPSNKVTEKGKYVELRCDPISGHTALYWYRQSLGQGPEFLIYFQGTGAADDSGLPNDRFFAVRPEGSVSTLKIQRTERGDSAVYLCASHLCRRKGTDTQYFGPGTRLTVL.

This clonotype came up many times. The chain employs TRBV5-1 and TRBJ2-3, with D tentatively TRBD1 or TRBD2 (6 bases each). CDR1 and CDR2 (germline): SGHRS, YFSETQ. This CDR3 is 16 amino acids long. V was shortened by 0 bases and J by 1 base, with 12 bases between the two germline ends. The CDR3 spells CASSLAEGVGTDTQYF. Written as DNA, the CDR3 is TGCGCCAGCAGCTTGGCGGAGGGGGTTGGCACAGATACGCAGTATTTT.

This clonotype was counted ten times or more. This rearrangement joins TRBV2 to TRBJ2-5, with TRBD1 matching 10 bases. With 4 bases clipped from V and 2 bases from J, the junction kept 1 base outside the gene matches. The CDR3 is 14 amino acids. Germline V gene lookup returns CDR1 SNHLY and CDR2 FYNNEI. Here the CDR3 reads CASSVDRGQETQYF. The CDR3 nucleotides read TGTGCCAGCAGTGTGGACAGGGGGCAAGAGACCCAGTACTTC.

The table lists this clonotype with a few counts. The V gene is TRBV30, the J gene TRBJ2-1, with TRBD2 identical over 7 bases. This CDR3 comprises 12 residues. CDR1 GTSNPN and CDR2 SVGIG come from the germline V gene (reference sequence). The CDR3 protein is CVGRGIYNEQFF. DNA of the CDR3: TGTGTTGGGCGGGGGATCTACAATGAGCAGTTCTTC.

In its sample, this clonotype was seen a few times. This chain joins TRBV5-1 and TRBJ1-5; D uncertain. V lost 0 bases and J 6 bases, leaving 13 bases between the germline ends. CDR3 length: 15 amino acids. Germline V CDR1 and CDR2: SGHRS, YFSETQ. The CDR3 loop is CASSLEPRSSQPQHF. DNA for the CDR3: TGCGCCAGCAGCTTGGAACCACGGAGTTCTCAGCCCCAGCATTTT.